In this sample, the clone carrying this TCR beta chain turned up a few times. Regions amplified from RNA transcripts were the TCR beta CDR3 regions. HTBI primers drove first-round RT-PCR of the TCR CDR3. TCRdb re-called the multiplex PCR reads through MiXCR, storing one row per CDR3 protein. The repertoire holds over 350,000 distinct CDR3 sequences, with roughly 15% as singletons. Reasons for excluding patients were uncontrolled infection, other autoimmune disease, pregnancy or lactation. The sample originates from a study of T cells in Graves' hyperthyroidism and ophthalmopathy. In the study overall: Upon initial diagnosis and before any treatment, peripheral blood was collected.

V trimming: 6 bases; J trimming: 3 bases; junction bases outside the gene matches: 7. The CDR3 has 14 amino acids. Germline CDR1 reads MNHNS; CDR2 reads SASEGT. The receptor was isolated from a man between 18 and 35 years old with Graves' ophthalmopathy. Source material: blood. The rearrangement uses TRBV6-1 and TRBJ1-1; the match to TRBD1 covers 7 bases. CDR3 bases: TGTGCCAGCAGCTTAACTACAGGGGACACTGAAGCTTTCTTT. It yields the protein CASSLTTGDTEAFF.